This entry concerns a single TCR beta chain. Its antigen is undetermined. Any history of autoimmune disease or systemic immunosuppression disqualified patients. The source of the sample is a study of OX40 agonist ivuxolimab in advanced cancers. Regarding the study as a whole: No determination was made of the antigen specificity of the expanded peripheral T cells.

Measured with immunoSEQ multiplex PCR; TCRdb has only the in-frame clones, and not every one. This table has fewer than 45,000 clones, 70% to 90% appearing once. V lost 3 bases, J lost 1 base, and 10 bases lay in between. Germline-derived CDR1 and CDR2 are LNHDA and SQIVND (reference sequence). This CDR3 contains 14 residues. The sequencing used CD4+ or CD8+ T cells sorted from blood, collected in a trial of the OX40 agonist ivuxolimab. The source is an adult with an advanced solid tumor such as melanoma, head and neck, liver or kidney cancer. V is TRBV19 and J is TRBJ2-7; no reliable D call. The CDR3 spells CASSIGLSSYEQYF. Here the CDR3 DNA reads TGTGCCAGTAGTATCGGCCTGAGTTCCTACGAGCAGTACTTC.